A single sample is the source of the 10 T cell receptor beta chains below, sequenced in a study of shared clonotypes between healthy human individuals (dated by TCRdb to about 2020). CD8 naive samples were CD45RO-negative cells positively selected for CCR7, giving a CD45RA+CCR7+ population that excluded TemRA cells. Libraries were built with the immunoSEQ multiplex PCR assay. Sourced from immuneACCESS, this table was stored by TCRdb with only in-frame sequences that have V and J called. A share of the clones is absent; for the studies checked, an unresolved V gene accounts for under half, and the remainder has no known explanation. The sample records 2 million or so clones, 85% to 95% of which are singletons. The biggest ten clones account for 1% to 1.3% of the sample. The source material was naive CD8+ T cells sorted from blood. Explained via the paper, the cell subset or site label denotes: CD45RA+CCR7+. These receptors were collected from a man aged 18 to 30 in good health.

The count of this clone is one. The V and J genes are TRBV29-1 and TRBJ2-7; no clear D. CDR1 and CDR2 from the germline V gene are SQVTM and ANQGSEA. The CDR3 loop spans 13 amino acids. V lost 3 bases to trimming and J lost 0 bases, with 9 bases between them. DNA of the CDR3: TGCAGCGTTGAGCTCGGCGGCTCCTACGAGCAGTACTTC. This translates into CSVELGGSYEQYF.

There are a few counts of this clone. The J gene is TRBJ2-7, the V gene TRBV5-6; 9 bases agree with TRBD2. The length of the CDR3 is 15 residues. Germline trimming cut 0 bases from V and 5 bases from J; bases unmatched to any gene: 6. Germline assignment: CDR1 SGHDT and CDR2 YYEEEE. CDR3 sequence: CASSLVSGSSHEQYF. The CDR3 DNA sequence: TGTGCCAGCAGCTTGGTTAGCGGGAGTAGCCACGAGCAGTACTTC.

The rearrangement uses TRBV5-4 and TRBJ2-7; 13 positions match TRBD2. CDR3 size: 16 residues. J gave up 0 bases and V 4 bases, and 4 bases lay outside the gene matches. Germline V CDR1 and CDR2: SGHNT, YYREEE (reference sequence). This CDR3 reads CASSPGLAGDSYEQYF. The CDR3 bases are TGTGCCAGCAGCCCAGGACTAGCGGGGGACTCCTACGAGCAGTACTTC.

The chain is built from TRBV6-1 and TRBJ1-2, with TRBD1 matching 12 bases. This CDR3 has 17 residues. CDR1 MNHNS and CDR2 SASEGT come from the germline V gene. Trimming removed 5 bases from V and 2 bases from J; junction bases left unmatched: 9. CDR3 protein: CASSKGLGTGGNYGYTF. CDR3 coding DNA: TGTGCCAGCAGTAAAGGTCTCGGGACAGGGGGCAACTATGGCTACACCTTC.

The chain uses TRBV29-1 and TRBJ1-2; D ambiguous. The CDR3 totals 13 residues. Germline V gene sequence: CDR1 SQVTM, CDR2 ANQGSEA. V was pared by 5 bases and J by 5 bases, with 15 bases between. CDR3 nucleotide sequence: TGCAGCGTTAAACGGGTAGTACAGTATGGCTACACCTTC. Its translation is CSVKRVVQYGYTF.

The chain recombines TRBV6-1 with TRBJ2-5; TRBD2 aligns across 7 bases. This CDR3 contains 15 residues. With V trimmed by 3 bases and J by 4 bases, 8 bases remained unmatched. From germline, CDR1 is MNHNS and CDR2 SASEGT. The CDR3 spells CASSDPGGFRETQYF. The CDR3 nucleotides are TGTGCCAGCAGTGACCCCGGGGGGTTCCGAGAGACCCAGTACTTC.

This clone was seen a single time. This sequence joins TRBV27 and TRBJ2-7; TRBD1 might be the D (5 bases). The CDR3 sequence is 14 residues long. Germline V gene lookup returns CDR1 MNHEY and CDR2 SMNVEV (reference sequence). V was clipped by 3 bases and J by 2 bases, with 11 bases between them. The DNA of the CDR3 is TGTGCCAGCAGTTTCTTTCAGGGCCCCTACGAGCAGTACTTC. It yields the protein CASSFFQGPYEQYF.

V usage is TRBV27 and J usage is TRBJ2-1; 11 nucleotides match TRBD1. The CDR3 covers 15 residues. Germline-derived CDR1 and CDR2 are MNHEY and SMNVEV (reference sequence). With 3 bases clipped from V and 10 bases from J, the junction kept 8 bases outside the gene matches. The CDR3 reads CASSFYGQGAGEQFF. The CDR3 region has the DNA TGTGCCAGCAGTTTTTACGGACAGGGGGCGGGCGAGCAGTTCTTC.

This clone was detected only once. The V gene is TRBV10-3, the J gene TRBJ2-2; D might be TRBD1 (5 bases). The germline V gene encodes CDR1 ENHRY and CDR2 SYGVKD. The CDR3 sequence is 14 residues long. Trimming pared 3 bases from V and 1 base from J, leaving 6 bases between. This CDR3 is CAISEGVNTGELFF. CDR3 nucleotides: TGTGCCATCAGTGAAGGGGTGAACACCGGGGAGCTGTTTTTT.

The chain is built from TRBV1 and TRBJ2-7; the table calls TRBD2, which could not be checked here. TRBV1 is a documented pseudogene. The CDR3 is 13 amino acids. The CDR3 spells CTSSQGDSYEQYF. The CDR3 coding sequence is TGCACCAGCAGCCAAGGAGATTCCTACGAGCAGTACTTC.